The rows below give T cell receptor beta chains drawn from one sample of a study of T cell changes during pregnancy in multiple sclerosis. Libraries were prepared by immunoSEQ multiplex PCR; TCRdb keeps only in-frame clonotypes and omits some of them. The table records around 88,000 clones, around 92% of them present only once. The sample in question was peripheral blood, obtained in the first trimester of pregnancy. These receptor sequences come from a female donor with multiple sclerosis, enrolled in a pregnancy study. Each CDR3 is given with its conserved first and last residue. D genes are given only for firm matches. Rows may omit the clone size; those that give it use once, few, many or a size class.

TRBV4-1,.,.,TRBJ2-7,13,CASSQAYSYEQYF,TGCGCCAGCAGCCAGGCTTACTCCTACGAGCAGTACTTC
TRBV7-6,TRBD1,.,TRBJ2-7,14,CASSWRQGAYEQYF,TGTGCCAGCAGCTGGAGACAGGGGGCGTACGAGCAGTACTTC
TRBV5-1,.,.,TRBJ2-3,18,CASSLGTAGTFDTDTQYF,TGCGCCAGCAGCTTGGGGACCGCAGGGACATTCGACACAGATACGCAGTATTTT
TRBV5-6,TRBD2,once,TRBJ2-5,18,CASSPLGGSGSRRETQYF,TGTGCCAGCAGCCCGCTGGGTGGTAGCGGGAGTCGGCGAGAGACCCAGTACTTC
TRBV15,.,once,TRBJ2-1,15,CATSRLAGSYNEQFF,TGTGCCACCAGCAGACTAGCTGGGTCCTACAATGAGCAGTTCTTC
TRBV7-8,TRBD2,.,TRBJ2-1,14,CASSLPGGGNEQFF,TGTGCCAGCAGCTTGCCGGGAGGGGGCAATGAGCAGTTCTTC
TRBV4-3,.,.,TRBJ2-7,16,CASSQVPGLADYEQYF,TGCGCCAGCAGCCAAGTCCCGGGCCTAGCAGACTACGAGCAGTACTTC
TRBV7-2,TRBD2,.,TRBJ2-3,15,CASRHTSANINTQYF,TGTGCCAGCAGACATACTAGCGCGAATATTAATACGCAGTATTTT
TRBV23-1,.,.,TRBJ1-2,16,CASSQSRRGLNDGYTF,TGCGCCAGCAGTCAATCGCGGAGGGGACTGAACGATGGCTACACCTTC
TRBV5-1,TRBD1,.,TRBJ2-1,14,CASGTGGLGNEQFF,TGCGCCAGCGGGACAGGGGGTCTTGGCAATGAGCAGTTCTTC
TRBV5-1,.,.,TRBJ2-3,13,CASSPDSLDTQYF,TGCGCCAGCAGTCCCGACAGTTTGGATACGCAGTATTTT
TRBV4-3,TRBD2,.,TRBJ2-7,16,CASSQVSGRAFDEQYF,TGCGCCAGCAGCCAAGTCTCCGGGAGGGCCTTCGACGAGCAGTACTTC
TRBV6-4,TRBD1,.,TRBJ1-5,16,CASIRTGGSSNQPQHF,TGTGCCAGCATAAGGACAGGGGGCTCAAGCAATCAGCCCCAGCATTTT
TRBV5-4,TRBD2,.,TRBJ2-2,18,CASSHDAGLAGAGGELFF,TGTGCCAGCAGCCACGACGCGGGTCTAGCGGGAGCCGGCGGGGAGCTGTTTTTT
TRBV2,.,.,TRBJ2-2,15,CASSEQLVNTGELFF,TGTGCCAGCAGTGAACAACTAGTAAACACCGGGGAGCTGTTTTTT
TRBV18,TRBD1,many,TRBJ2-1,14,CASSPLWDSHEQFF,TGTGCCAGCTCACCCCTCTGGGACAGCCATGAGCAGTTCTTC
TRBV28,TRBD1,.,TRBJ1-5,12,CASNLGQQPQHF,TGTGCCAGCAACTTGGGACAGCAGCCCCAGCATTTT
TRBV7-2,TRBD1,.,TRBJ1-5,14,CASKTGGVGQPQHF,TGTGCCAGCAAGACAGGGGGCGTGGGTCAGCCCCAGCATTTT
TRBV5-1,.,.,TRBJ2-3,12,CASSTGTATQYF,TGCGCCAGCAGCACCGGGACTGCTACGCAGTATTTT
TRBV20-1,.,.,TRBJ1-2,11,CSASPDYGYTF,TGCAGTGCCTCTCCTGACTATGGCTACACCTTC
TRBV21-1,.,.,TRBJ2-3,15,CASCISGRITDTQYF,TGTGCCAGTTGCATTAGCGGGAGAATCACAGATACGCAGTATTTT
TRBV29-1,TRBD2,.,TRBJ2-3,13,CSVVLAGTDTQYF,TGCAGCGTTGTACTAGCGGGCACAGATACGCAGTATTTT
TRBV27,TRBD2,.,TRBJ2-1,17,CASGTSGGGGSYNEQFF,TGTGCCAGCGGGACTAGCGGAGGGGGCGGCTCCTACAATGAGCAGTTCTTC
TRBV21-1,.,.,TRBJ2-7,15,CASSKEEGASYEQYF,TGTGCCAGCAGCAAAGAAGAGGGGGCTAGCTACGAGCAGTACTTC
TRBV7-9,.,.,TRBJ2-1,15,CASSPGTWPYNEQFF,TGTGCCAGCAGCCCCGGGACTTGGCCCTACAATGAGCAGTTCTTC
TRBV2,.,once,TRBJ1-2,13,CASSEPNGGGYTF,TGTGCCAGCAGTGAACCAAATGGGGGGGGCTACACCTTC
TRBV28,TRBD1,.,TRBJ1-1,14,CASRAGGRNTEAFF,TGTGCCAGCAGGGCAGGGGGTCGGAACACTGAAGCTTTCTTT
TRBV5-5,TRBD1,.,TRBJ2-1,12,CASSRDSNEQFF,TGTGCCAGCAGCCGGGACAGCAATGAGCAGTTCTTC
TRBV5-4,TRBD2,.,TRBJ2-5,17,CASSLEGGGRATETQYF,TGTGCCAGCAGCTTGGAGGGGGGCGGGAGGGCCACAGAGACCCAGTACTTC
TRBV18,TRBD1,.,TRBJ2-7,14,CASSPRTGANEQYF,TGTGCCAGCTCACCACGGACAGGGGCTAACGAGCAGTACTTC
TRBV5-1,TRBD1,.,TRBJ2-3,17,CASSPAPGQGVGDTQYF,TGCGCCAGCAGCCCCGCCCCGGGACAGGGAGTGGGAGATACGCAGTATTTT
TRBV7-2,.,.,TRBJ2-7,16,CASSLDSAVTSYEQYF,TGTGCCAGCAGCTTAGATTCAGCGGTTACCTCCTACGAGCAGTACTTC